The entry below describes one TCR beta chain. Its matching antigen is unknown. V was cut by 6 bases and J by 1 base, with 18 bases left in between. The length of the CDR3 is 16 residues. In germline, CDR1 is SNHLY, CDR2 FYNNEI. 13 Jbeta primers and 60 Vbeta primers were used for the PCR. Using immunoSEQ multiplex PCR, the repertoire was profiled, and TCRdb retains in-frame clones only, with some absent. The table shows some 140,000 clones, with more than 60% occurring only once. This sample is drawn from a study of cytomegalovirus exposure and HLA in healthy donors. Study at large: Some 77 million unique TCRs from HLA-typed donors were held in an early release of data.

Study-wide points: It was reported that TCR beta sequences correctly inferred the HLA-A and HLA-B alleles for most subjects. In a later analysis, a genetic analysis reported fewer productive-TCR N-insertions in an Asian-associated ancestry cluster than the cohort average. Rates of TCR association differed by HLA locus in a later analysis, with DRB1 highest and HLA-C lowest.

The clonotype comes from a woman aged 45-59 years in good health and CMV-seropositive. The chain joins TRBV2 to TRBJ1-1; no firm D call. Sequencing was carried out using PBMCs. CDR3 nucleotides: TGTGCCAGCAGGCCGCCCGGGGTTATTCGGAACACTGAAGCTTTCTTT. Protein sequence: CASRPPGVIRNTEAFF.